The clone carrying this T cell receptor (beta chain) has at least ten counts. The antigen is undetermined. The sample is drawn from a study of T cell repertoires in cytomegalovirus infection. Background on the study: Signatures in public TCR beta sequences pointed to both CMV infection and matching HLA type. General study points: Summed frequency of shared TCR beta families picked out CMV carriers who also had the relevant HLA. Across the ex vivo response, the dominant clonotypes were HLA-C-restricted CMV-specific TCR beta clonotypes.

Germline CDR1 SGHDT, CDR2 YYEEEE. The CDR3 is made up of 15 amino acids. V was clipped by 3 bases and J by 0 bases, with 10 bases between them. TCRdb re-called the reads with MiXCR, one entry per CDR3 protein. The sample comprises fewer than 250,000 distinct CDR3 sequences, roughly 12% of which are singletons, and 1.5% to 2% rests with the top ten. The source material was PBMCs. The V and J genes are TRBV5-6 and TRBJ2-1, with D hard to call. The receptor was derived from a human donor in good health (CMV status not recorded). Some clones in this sample may be carry-over from other donors' samples. The CDR3 DNA follows: TGTGCCAGCAGCTCCCAATTTAACTCCTACAATGAGCAGTTCTTC. Its protein is CASSSQFNSYNEQFF.